This record concerns one T cell receptor (beta chain) sequence. Its antigen is currently not known. No base quality values were provided; no much bigger clone lies one nucleotide off. Patients were selected for having adequate residual fresh-frozen tumor tissue and more than two years of available survival data. None of the glioblastoma patients carried an isocitrate dehydrogenase mutation, although molecular status otherwise varied. PBMC were collected before vaccination, two weeks after the third vaccination, and at tumor progression when it occurred. The Qiagen DNeasy Blood extraction Kit was used to extract genomic DNA. This sample is part of a study of glioma-infiltrating T cells after dendritic cell vaccination (dated by TCRdb to 2016 to 2017). About the full investigation: The cohort comprised approximately 15 glioblastoma patients from Phase I and II dendritic cell vaccination trials, 9 newly diagnosed and 6 with recurrent disease. Between the early 2000s and the early 2010s, the patients were given dendritic cell vaccination pulsed with autologous tumor lysate. The vaccine consisted of monocyte-derived dendritic cells cultured seven to eight days with IL-4 and GM-CSF, then pulsed overnight with autologous tumor lysate. Three intradermal dendritic cell vaccine injections were administered to patients at biweekly intervals in the arm below the axilla. Tumor-infiltrating lymphocyte content was quantified and tumor and blood repertoires were compared in dendritic cell-vaccinated glioblastoma patients by deep sequencing of TCR beta CDR3 regions. TCR sequencing metrics, including TIL content and tumor-blood repertoire overlap, were correlated with survival after dendritic cell vaccination. What the study reported, not specific to this receptor: Longer time to progression and overall survival after dendritic cell vaccination were predicted by higher estimated pretreatment TIL content. No direct relationship between TCR clonality and survival was found, suggesting a diverse polyclonal response may matter. The cohort was small and heterogeneous, and full blood and tumor sets were available for few patients, with initial-recurrent tumor pairs available for even fewer patients. The three-group TCR overlap response model was characterized as speculative, and prospective validation of the model was stated to be required.

The immunoSEQ assay amplified TCRB CDR3 regions from roughly 2 micrograms of genomic DNA, or from all available DNA when less than that amount was available. For multiplex PCR, 60 forward primers for TCR V beta segments and 13 reverse primers for J beta segments were used. To estimate the number of reads per starting template, synthetic control templates were added to each sample at limiting dilution. Sequencing produced 87 bp reads on the Illumina HiSeq System. As for the original processing: To remove PCR and sequencing errors, closely related sequences were merged with a nearest neighbor algorithm. TCR overlap was defined as the percentage of unique tumor TCR beta sequences that were also present in the same patient's peripheral blood. TCRdb took this table from immuneACCESS and kept in-frame rearrangements with V and J called. Such tables lack part of the clones; where checked against another copy, unresolved V genes explain under half of the gap, and the rest is unexplained. Clone size and V and J calls were adopted from that table, with D and trimming inferred from the DNA. This sample lists 40,000 or so clones; roughly four fifths were detected once. Approximately 8.3% of the sample lies in the top ten.

Based on the germline V gene, the CDR1 and CDR2 sequences are WSHSY and SAAADI. Its CDR3 holds 14 amino acids, cysteine through phenylalanine. The entry retains the CDR3 DNA only, 42 bases that are in frame from base 1. Between the V and J ends, shortened by 3 bases and 2 bases respectively, the junction contains 9 bases. Sample: blood, taken before dendritic cell vaccination. The chain employs TRBV10-2 and TRBJ2-3; TRBD1 could be the D gene, as 5 bases match. This sequence originates from a human donor with glioblastoma. The sequenced DNA: TGCGCCAGCAGTGATAAGGGGCACACAGATACGCAGTATTTT. This gives the protein CASSDKGHTDTQYF.